A selection of T cell receptor beta chains follows, all from one sample in a study of blood T cell repertoires in COVID-19. The repertoire was sequenced with immunoSEQ multiplex PCR; TCRdb's copy has only in-frame clones and lacks some. The sample has more than 200,000 clones; approximately 90% are singletons. The sample taken for sequencing was peripheral blood. Receptors originate from a man aged 35 to 55 with acute or convalescent COVID-19. The conserved cysteine and the conserved F or W are not part of the CDR3 here. The D gene is left open where the match is weak. The listing skips clone size in some rows; elsewhere it reads once, few, many or a size class.

V: TRBV19
J: TRBJ2-7
size: .
D: TRBD1
CDR3: ASGSSGQSSYEQY

V: TRBV27
J: TRBJ2-7
size: .
D: .
CDR3: ASSPPEPGYEQY

V: TRBV18
J: TRBJ1-1
size: .
D: TRBD1
CDR3: ASSATGGLGLNTEAF

V: TRBV5-6
J: TRBJ2-3
size: once
D: TRBD2
CDR3: ASTQTGGPTDTQY

V: TRBV30
J: TRBJ2-7
size: .
D: TRBD1
CDR3: AWDDRGRSSYEQY

V: TRBV14
J: TRBJ2-4
size: .
D: .
CDR3: ASSQDLAKNIQY

V: TRBV5-1
J: TRBJ2-7
size: .
D: .
CDR3: ASSLEGYEQY

V: TRBV4-2
J: TRBJ2-2
size: .
D: TRBD2
CDR3: ASSQASGSATGELF

V: TRBV30
J: TRBJ1-2
size: .
D: TRBD1
CDR3: AWNYRGRNYGYT

V: TRBV23-1
J: TRBJ2-7
size: .
D: .
CDR3: ASSQSKTGAYEQY

V: TRBV2
J: TRBJ2-7
size: .
D: TRBD1
CDR3: ASRQGKSTSQY

V: TRBV5-1
J: TRBJ2-1
size: .
D: .
CDR3: ASSLELTEYNEQF

V: TRBV18
J: TRBJ2-7
size: .
D: TRBD1
CDR3: ASSRGQSNEQY

V: TRBV7-3
J: TRBJ1-1
size: .
D: TRBD1
CDR3: ASSPRLGTGDSVADTEAF

V: TRBV4-1
J: TRBJ2-7
size: .
D: .
CDR3: ASSQLTTSSEQY

V: TRBV10-1
J: TRBJ2-5
size: .
D: TRBD1
CDR3: ASSEGGQGYETQY

V: TRBV28
J: TRBJ2-1
size: .
D: .
CDR3: ASNPPKSTYNEQF

V: TRBV5-6
J: TRBJ1-2
size: .
D: TRBD1
CDR3: ASSLGGQSPYGYT

V: TRBV7-8
J: TRBJ2-1
size: .
D: TRBD2
CDR3: ASSLTGTSGTAGQF

V: TRBV20-1
J: TRBJ2-2
size: .
D: .
CDR3: SASRQAANTGELF

V: TRBV4-3
J: TRBJ2-7
size: .
D: TRBD1
CDR3: ASSQDLIGTGMYEQY

V: TRBV18
J: TRBJ1-1
size: .
D: .
CDR3: ASSPAVNTEAF

V: TRBV28
J: TRBJ2-5
size: .
D: .
CDR3: ASSLADSRSRY

V: TRBV6-4
J: TRBJ2-7
size: .
D: .
CDR3: ASSPWGGSSYEQY

V: TRBV25-1
J: TRBJ2-1
size: .
D: .
CDR3: ASSDPTGPYNEQF

V: TRBV4-1
J: TRBJ2-5
size: .
D: TRBD2
CDR3: ASSPRTSGGQETQY

V: TRBV6-5
J: TRBJ1-1
size: .
D: TRBD1
CDR3: ASNFLDRGTEAF

V: TRBV6-5
J: TRBJ2-6
size: .
D: .
CDR3: ASSWTRSSGANVLT

V: TRBV6-6
J: TRBJ2-7
size: .
D: TRBD1
CDR3: ASSRRYRGVSYEQY

V: TRBV7-7
J: TRBJ2-2
size: .
D: .
CDR3: ASSQTSTGELF

V: TRBV27
J: TRBJ1-6
size: .
D: TRBD1
CDR3: ASSFRTGREGSPLH

V: TRBV15
J: TRBJ1-4
size: .
D: .
CDR3: ATSRREENEKLF

V: TRBV12-3/TRBV12-4
J: TRBJ2-3
size: few
D: .
CDR3: ASSFSGTDTQY

V: TRBV3-1/TRBV3-2
J: TRBJ1-4
size: .
D: TRBD1
CDR3: ASSQVSRDSNEKLF